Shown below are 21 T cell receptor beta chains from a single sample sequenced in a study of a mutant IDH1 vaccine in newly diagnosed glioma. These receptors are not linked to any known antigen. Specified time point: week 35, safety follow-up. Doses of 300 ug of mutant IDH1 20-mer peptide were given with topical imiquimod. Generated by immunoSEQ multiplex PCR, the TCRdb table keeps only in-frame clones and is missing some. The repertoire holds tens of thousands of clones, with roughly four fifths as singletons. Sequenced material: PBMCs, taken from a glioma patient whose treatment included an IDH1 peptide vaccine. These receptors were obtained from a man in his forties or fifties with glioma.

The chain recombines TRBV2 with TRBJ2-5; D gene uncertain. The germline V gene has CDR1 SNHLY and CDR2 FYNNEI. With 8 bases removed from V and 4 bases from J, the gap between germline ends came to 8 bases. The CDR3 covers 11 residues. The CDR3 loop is CASHPGETQYF. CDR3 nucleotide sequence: TGTGCCAGCCATCCCGGAGAGACCCAGTACTTC.

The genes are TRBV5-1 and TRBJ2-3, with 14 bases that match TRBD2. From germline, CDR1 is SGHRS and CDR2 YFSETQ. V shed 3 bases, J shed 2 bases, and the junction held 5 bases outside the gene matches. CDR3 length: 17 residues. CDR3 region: CASSWGTSGGFTDTQYF. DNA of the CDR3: TGCGCCAGCAGCTGGGGGACTAGCGGGGGCTTCACAGATACGCAGTATTTT.

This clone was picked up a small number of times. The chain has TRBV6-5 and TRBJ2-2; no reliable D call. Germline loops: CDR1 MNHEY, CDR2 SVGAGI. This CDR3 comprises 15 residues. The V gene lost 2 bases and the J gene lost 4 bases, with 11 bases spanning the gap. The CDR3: CASSYDKDVTGELFF. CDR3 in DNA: TGTGCCAGCAGTTACGACAAAGATGTCACCGGGGAGCTGTTTTTT.

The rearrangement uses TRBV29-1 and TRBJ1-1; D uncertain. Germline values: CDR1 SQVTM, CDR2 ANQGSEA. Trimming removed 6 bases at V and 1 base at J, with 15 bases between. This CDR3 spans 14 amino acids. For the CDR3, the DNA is TGCAGCGTGCGGGTTAAGGGCAGGAACACTGAAGCTTTCTTT. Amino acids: CSVRVKGRNTEAFF.

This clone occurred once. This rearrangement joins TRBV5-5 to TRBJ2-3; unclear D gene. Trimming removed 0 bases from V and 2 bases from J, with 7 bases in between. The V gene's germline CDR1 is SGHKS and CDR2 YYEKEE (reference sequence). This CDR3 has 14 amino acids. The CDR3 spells CASSLGVDTDTQYF. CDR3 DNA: TGTGCCAGCAGCTTGGGGGTCGACACAGATACGCAGTATTTT.

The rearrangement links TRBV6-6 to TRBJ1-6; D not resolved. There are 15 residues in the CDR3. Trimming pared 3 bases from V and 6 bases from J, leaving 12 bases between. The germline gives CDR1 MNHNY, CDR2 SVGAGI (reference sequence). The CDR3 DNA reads TGTGCCAGCAGTTATGTAGTACTAAGTAATTCACCCCTCCACTTT. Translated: CASSYVVLSNSPLHF.

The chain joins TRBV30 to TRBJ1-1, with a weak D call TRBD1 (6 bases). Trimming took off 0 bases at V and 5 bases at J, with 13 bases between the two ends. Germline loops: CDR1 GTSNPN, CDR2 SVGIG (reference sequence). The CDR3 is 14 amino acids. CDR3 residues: CAWSVQQGLTEAFF. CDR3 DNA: TGTGCCTGGAGTGTACAACAGGGTTTAACTGAAGCTTTCTTT.

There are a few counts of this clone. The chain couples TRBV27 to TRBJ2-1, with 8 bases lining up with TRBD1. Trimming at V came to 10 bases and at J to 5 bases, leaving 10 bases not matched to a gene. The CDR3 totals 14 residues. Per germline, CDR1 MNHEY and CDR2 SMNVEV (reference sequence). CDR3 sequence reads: CATAGGRPHNEQFF. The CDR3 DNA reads TGTGCCACCGCAGGGGGCCGACCCCACAATGAGCAGTTCTTC.

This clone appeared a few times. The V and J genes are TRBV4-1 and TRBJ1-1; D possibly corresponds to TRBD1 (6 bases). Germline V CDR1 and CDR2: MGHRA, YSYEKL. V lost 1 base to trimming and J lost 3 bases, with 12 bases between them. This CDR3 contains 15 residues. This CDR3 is CASSQARGAHTEAFF. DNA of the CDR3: TGCGCCAGCAGCCAAGCACGGGGGGCTCACACTGAAGCTTTCTTT.

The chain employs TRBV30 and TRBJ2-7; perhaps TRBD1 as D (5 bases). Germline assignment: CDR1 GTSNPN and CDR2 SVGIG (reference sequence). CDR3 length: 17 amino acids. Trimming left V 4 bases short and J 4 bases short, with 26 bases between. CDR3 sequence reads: CAWTDKGAAKGIYEQYF. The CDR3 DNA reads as TGTGCCTGGACTGACAAAGGGGCAGCAAAGGGGATATACGAGCAGTACTTC.

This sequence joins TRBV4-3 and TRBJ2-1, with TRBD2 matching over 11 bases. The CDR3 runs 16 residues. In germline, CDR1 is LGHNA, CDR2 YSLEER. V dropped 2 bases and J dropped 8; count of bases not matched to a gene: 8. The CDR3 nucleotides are TGCGCCAGCAGCCAATATCTAGCGGGGGGTGGGGATGAGCAGTTCTTC. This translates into CASSQYLAGGGDEQFF.

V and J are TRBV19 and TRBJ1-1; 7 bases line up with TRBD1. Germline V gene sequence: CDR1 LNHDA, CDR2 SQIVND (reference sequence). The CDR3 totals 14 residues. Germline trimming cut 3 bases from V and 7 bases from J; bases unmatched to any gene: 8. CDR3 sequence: CASSIPAGGFEAFF. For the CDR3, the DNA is TGTGCCAGTAGTATCCCCGCAGGGGGATTTGAAGCTTTCTTT. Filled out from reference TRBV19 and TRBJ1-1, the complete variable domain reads DGGITQSPKYLFRKEGQNVTLSCEQNLNHDAMYWYRQDPGQGLRLIYYSQIVNDFQKGDIAEGYSVSREKKESFPLTVTSAQKNPTAFYLCASSIPAGGFEAFFGQGTRLTVV.

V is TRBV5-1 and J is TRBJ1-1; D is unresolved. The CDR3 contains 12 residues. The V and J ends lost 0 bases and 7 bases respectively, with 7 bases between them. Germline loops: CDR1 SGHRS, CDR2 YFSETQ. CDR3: CASSLVRDEAFF. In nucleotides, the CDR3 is TGCGCCAGCAGCTTGGTGAGAGATGAAGCTTTCTTT.

DNA for the CDR3: TGTGCCAGCAGCTGGGGACAGGGGGGCAATCAGCCCCAGCATTTT. This sequence encodes CASSWGQGGNQPQHF. The V and J genes are TRBV5-6 and TRBJ1-5, with 11 bases identical to TRBD1. The ends lost 3 bases at V and 2 bases at J; junction bases unmatched: 1. The CDR3 contains 15 residues. Germline assignment: CDR1 SGHDT and CDR2 YYEEEE.

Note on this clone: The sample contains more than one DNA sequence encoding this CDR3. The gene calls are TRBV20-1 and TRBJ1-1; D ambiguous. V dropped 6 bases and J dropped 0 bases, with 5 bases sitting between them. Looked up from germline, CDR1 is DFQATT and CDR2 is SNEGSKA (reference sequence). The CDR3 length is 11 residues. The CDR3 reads CSAVMNTEAFF. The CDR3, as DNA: TGCAGTGCAGTTATGAACACTGAAGCTTTCTTT.

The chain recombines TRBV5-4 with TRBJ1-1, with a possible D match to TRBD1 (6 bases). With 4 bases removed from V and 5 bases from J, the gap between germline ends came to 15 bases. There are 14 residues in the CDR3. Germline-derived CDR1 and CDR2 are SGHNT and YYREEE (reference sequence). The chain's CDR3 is CASSAGGLRTEAFF. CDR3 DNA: TGTGCCAGCAGCGCGGGGGGCTTAAGGACTGAAGCTTTCTTT.

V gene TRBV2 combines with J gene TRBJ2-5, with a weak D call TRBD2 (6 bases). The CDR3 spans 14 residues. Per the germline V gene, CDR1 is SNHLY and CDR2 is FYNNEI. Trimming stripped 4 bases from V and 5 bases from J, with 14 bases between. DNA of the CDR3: TGTGCCAGCAGTGTTAGGAGGGGAATGGAGACCCAGTACTTC. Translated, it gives CASSVRRGMETQYF.

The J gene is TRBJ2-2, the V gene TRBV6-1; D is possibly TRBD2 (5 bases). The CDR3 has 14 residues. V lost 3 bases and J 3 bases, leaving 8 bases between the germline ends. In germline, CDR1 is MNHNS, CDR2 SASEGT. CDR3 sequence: CASSERADTGELFF. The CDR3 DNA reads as TGTGCCAGCAGTGAGAGGGCCGACACCGGGGAGCTGTTTTTT.

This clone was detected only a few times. The CDR3 coding sequence is TGCGCCAGCAGCTCGGTGGGCAGAAACACTGAAGCTTTCTTT. This translates into CASSSVGRNTEAFF. V is TRBV5-1 and J is TRBJ1-1; D is unclear. CDR1 and CDR2 (germline): SGHRS, YFSETQ. The CDR3 has 14 residues. Between the trimmed V and J ends, which lost 3 bases and 2 bases, there was a span of 11 bases.

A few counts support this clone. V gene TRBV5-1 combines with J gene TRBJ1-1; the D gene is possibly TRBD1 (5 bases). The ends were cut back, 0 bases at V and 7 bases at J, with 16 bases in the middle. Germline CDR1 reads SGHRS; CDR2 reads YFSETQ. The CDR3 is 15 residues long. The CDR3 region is CASSLVSGRRNEAFF. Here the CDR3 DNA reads TGCGCCAGCAGCTTGGTGTCAGGGCGCCGAAATGAAGCTTTCTTT.

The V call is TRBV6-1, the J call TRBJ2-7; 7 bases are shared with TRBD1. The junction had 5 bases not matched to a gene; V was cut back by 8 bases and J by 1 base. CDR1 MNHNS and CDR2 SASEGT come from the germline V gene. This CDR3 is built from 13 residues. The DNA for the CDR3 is TGTGCCAGCGGGGAGACAGGGTCCTACGAGCAGTACTTC. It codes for CASGETGSYEQYF.